Following are 5 T cell receptor beta chains from one sample sequenced in a study of blood T cell repertoires in COVID-19. Only in-frame clones appear in the TCRdb table, and some are missing; sequencing was by immunoSEQ multiplex PCR. The repertoire includes about 200,000 clones, roughly 82% of them detected once, and 4.5% to 7% sits in the top ten. The material sequenced was PBMCs or T cells enriched from blood (not recorded which). These TCRs come from a man in his forties or fifties with acute COVID-19.

J is TRBJ1-5 and V is TRBV6-6; possibly TRBD1 for D (5 bases). V was pared by 8 bases and J by 7 bases, with 18 bases between. The length of the CDR3 is 14 residues. CDR1 is MNHNY and CDR2 is SVGAGI in the germline V gene (reference sequence). In nucleotides, the CDR3 is TGTGCCAGCTTGCCGGGGCCTCGGGGGCAGCCCCAGCATTTT. It is translated as CASLPGPRGQPQHF.

The genes are TRBV4-3 and TRBJ2-2; 8 bases align to TRBD1. Germline V gene data show CDR1 as LGHNA and CDR2 as YSLEER. The CDR3 sequence is 15 residues long. J lost 7 bases, V lost 4 bases, and 8 bases had no gene match. The CDR3 reads CASSRETGVNGELFF. The CDR3 DNA sequence: TGCGCCAGCAGCCGAGAGACAGGGGTTAACGGGGAGCTGTTTTTT.

This chain joins TRBV19 and TRBJ1-4, with 7 bases identical to TRBD1. The CDR3 sequence is 14 residues long. The V and J ends lost 10 bases and 3 bases, in that order; junction bases with no gene match: 8. CDR1 is LNHDA, CDR2 SQIVND, per germline (reference sequence). In DNA form, the CDR3 reads TGTGCCACCAATCAGGGACAGCCTAATGAAAAACTGTTTTTT. Protein product: CATNQGQPNEKLFF.

The rearrangement uses TRBV7-2 and TRBJ2-1, with D tentatively TRBD1 (6 bases). V shed 5 bases and J shed 10 bases, with 9 bases lying between them. CDR1 and CDR2 from the germline V gene are SGHTA and FQGNSA. CDR3 length: 11 amino acids. The CDR3 region has the DNA TGTGCCAGCAGCCTCAGGGGAGAGCAGTTCTTC. Encoded protein: CASSLRGEQFF.

This chain joins TRBV19 and TRBJ1-1, with D maybe TRBD1 (5 bases). CDR1 is LNHDA and CDR2 is SQIVND in the germline V gene (reference sequence). The CDR3 length is 16 residues. Trimming removed 4 bases at V and 0 bases at J, with 15 bases between. This chain's CDR3 is CASSKGSRAMNTEAFF. The CDR3 nucleotides are TGTGCCAGTAGTAAGGGCTCCAGGGCGATGAACACTGAAGCTTTCTTT.